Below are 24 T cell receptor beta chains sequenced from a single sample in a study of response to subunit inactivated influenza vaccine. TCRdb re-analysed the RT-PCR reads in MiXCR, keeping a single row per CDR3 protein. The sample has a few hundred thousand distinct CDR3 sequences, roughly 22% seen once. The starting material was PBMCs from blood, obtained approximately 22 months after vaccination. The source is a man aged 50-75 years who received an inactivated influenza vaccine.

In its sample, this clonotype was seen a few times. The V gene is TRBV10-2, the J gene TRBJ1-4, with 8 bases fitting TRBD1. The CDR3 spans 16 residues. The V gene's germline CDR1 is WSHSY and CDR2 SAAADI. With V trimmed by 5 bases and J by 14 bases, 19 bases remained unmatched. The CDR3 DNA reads TGCGCCAGCAGTCCGGGACAGGCGGCCAGTGGTGCTCATCTGTTTTTT. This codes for CASSPGQAASGAHLFF.

Here the CDR3 DNA reads TGTGCCAGCAGCCTTAGGACAGCTTCACCCCTCCACTTT. The encoded protein is CASSLRTASPLHF. The chain uses TRBV9 and TRBJ1-6; possible D gene TRBD1, 6 bases. CDR1 and CDR2 from the germline V gene are SGDLS and YYNGEE. The CDR3 length is 13 residues. V was cut by 4 bases and J by 9 bases, with 11 bases left in between.

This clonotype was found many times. The CDR3 sequence is CASSVSNGVSIGELFF. The CDR3 DNA reads as TGTGCCAGCAGCGTATCTAACGGGGTCTCCATCGGGGAGCTGTTTTTT. This sequence joins TRBV9 and TRBJ2-2, with D possibly TRBD2 on 5 matching bases. Germline loops: CDR1 SGDLS, CDR2 YYNGEE. Trimming removed 1 base at V and 7 bases at J, with 17 bases between. There are 16 residues in the CDR3.

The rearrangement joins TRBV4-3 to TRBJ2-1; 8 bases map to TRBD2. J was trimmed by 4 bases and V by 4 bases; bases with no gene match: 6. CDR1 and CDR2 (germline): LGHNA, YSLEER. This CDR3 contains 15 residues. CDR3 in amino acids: CASSPTGTRYNEQFF. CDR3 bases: TGCGCCAGCAGCCCGACCGGGACTAGATACAATGAGCAGTTCTTC.

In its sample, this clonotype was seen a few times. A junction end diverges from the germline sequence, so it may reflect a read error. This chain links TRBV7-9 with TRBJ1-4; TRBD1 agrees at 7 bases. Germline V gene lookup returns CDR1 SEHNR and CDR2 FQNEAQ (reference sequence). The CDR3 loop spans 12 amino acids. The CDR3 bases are TGTGCCAGCAGCTTAGCAGGGACAGAGCCAATTTTT. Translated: CASSLAGTEPIF.

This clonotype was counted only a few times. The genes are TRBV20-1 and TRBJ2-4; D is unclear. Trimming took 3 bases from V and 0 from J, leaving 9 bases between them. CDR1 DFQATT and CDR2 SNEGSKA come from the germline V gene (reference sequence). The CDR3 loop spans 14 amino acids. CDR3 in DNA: TGCAGTGCTAGTTCGGCAGCAGCCAAAAACATTCAGTACTTC. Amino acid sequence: CSASSAAAKNIQYF.

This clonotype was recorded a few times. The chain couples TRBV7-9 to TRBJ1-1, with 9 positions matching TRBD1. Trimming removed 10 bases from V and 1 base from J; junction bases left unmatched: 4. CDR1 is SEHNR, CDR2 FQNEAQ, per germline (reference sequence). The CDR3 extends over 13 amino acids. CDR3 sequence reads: CATDRGANTEAFF. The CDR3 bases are TGTGCCACTGACAGGGGGGCGAACACTGAAGCTTTCTTT.

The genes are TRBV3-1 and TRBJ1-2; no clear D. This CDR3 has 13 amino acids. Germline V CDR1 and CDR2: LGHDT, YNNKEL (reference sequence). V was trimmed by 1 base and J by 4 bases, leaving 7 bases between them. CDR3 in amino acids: CASSQAALYGYTF. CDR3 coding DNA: TGTGCCAGCAGCCAAGCCGCGCTCTATGGCTACACCTTC.

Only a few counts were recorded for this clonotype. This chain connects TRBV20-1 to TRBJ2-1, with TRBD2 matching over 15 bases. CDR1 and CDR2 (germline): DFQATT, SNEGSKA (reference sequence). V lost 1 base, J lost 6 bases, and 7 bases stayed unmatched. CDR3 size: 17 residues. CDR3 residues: CSARGSSGLAGGNEQFF. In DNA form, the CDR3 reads TGCAGTGCTAGAGGCTCCTCGGGACTAGCGGGAGGCAATGAGCAGTTCTTC.

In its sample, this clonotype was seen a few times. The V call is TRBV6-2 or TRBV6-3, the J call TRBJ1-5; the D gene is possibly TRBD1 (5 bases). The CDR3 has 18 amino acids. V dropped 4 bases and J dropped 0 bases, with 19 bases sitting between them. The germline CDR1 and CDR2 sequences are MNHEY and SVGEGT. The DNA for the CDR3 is TGTGCCAGCAGTTTTCCCGGGGCAGGGAGATATAGCAATCAGCCCCAGCATTTT. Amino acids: CASSFPGAGRYSNQPQHF.

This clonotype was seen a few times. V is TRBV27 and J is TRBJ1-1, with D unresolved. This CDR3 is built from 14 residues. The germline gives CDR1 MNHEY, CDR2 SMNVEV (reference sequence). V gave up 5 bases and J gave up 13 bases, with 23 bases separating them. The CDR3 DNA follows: TGTGCCAGCAGTCCCTTGTTAGACGGCCCTCAATTTTTCTTT. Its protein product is CASSPLLDGPQFFF.

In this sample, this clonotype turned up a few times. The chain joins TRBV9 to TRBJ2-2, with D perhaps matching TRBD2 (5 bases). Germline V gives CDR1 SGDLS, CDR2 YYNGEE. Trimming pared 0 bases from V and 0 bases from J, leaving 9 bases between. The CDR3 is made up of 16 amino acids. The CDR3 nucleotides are TGTGCCAGCAGCGTAGGAGCGGCTCCGAACACCGGGGAGCTGTTTTTT. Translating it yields CASSVGAAPNTGELFF.

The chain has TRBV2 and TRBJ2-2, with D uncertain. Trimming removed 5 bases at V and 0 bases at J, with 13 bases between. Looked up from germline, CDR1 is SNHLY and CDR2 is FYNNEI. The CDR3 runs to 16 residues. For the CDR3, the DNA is TGTGCCAGCAGTAGGGAAGGCCTCGCGAACACCGGGGAGCTGTTTTTT. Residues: CASSREGLANTGELFF.

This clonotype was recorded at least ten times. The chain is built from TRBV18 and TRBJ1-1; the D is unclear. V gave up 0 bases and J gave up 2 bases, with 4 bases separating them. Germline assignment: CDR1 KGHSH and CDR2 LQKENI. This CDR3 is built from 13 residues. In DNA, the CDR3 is TGTGCCAGCTCACCACCAGCAAACACTGAAGCTTTCTTT. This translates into CASSPPANTEAFF.

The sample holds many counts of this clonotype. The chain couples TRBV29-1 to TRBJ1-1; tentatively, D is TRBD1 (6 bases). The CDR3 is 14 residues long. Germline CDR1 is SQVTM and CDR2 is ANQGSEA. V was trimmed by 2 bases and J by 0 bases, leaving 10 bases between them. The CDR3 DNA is TGCAGCGTTGAAAGGGGGGGAGTGAACACTGAAGCTTTCTTT. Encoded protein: CSVERGGVNTEAFF. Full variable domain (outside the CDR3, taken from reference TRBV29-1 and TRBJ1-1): SAVISQKPSRDICQRGTSLTIQCQVDSQVTMMFWYRQQPGQSLTLIATANQGSEATYESGFVIDKFPISRPNLTFSTLTVSNMSPEDSSIYLCSVERGGVNTEAFFGQGTRLTVV.

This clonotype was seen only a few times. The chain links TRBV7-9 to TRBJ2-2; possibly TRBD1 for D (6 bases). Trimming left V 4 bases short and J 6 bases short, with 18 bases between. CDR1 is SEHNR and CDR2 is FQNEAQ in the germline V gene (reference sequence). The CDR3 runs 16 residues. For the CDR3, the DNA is TGTGCCAGCAGCTCTAGGACAGTCTTCTCCCCCGGGGAGCTGTTTTTT. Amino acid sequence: CASSSRTVFSPGELFF.

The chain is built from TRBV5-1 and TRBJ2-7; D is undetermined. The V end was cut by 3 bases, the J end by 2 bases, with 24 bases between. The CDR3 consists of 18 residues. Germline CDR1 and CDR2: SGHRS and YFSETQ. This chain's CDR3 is CASSSELWTDPIPYEQYF. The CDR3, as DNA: TGCGCCAGCAGCTCAGAACTATGGACGGACCCAATACCCTACGAGCAGTACTTC.

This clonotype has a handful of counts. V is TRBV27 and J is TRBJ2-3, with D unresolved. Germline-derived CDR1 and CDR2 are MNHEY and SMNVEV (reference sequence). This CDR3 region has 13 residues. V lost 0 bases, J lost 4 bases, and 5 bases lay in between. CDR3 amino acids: CASSLSRPDTQYF. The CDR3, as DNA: TGTGCCAGCAGTTTATCGCGCCCAGATACGCAGTATTTT.

The CDR3 spells CASSETYGAFF. DNA for the CDR3: TGCGCCAGCAGTGAGACTTATGGCGCTTTCTTT. The chain uses TRBV10-2 and TRBJ1-1; D is undetermined. CDR1 and CDR2 from the germline V gene are WSHSY and SAAADI. This CDR3 comprises 11 residues. Between the trimmed V and J ends, which lost 2 bases and 11 bases, there was a span of 9 bases.

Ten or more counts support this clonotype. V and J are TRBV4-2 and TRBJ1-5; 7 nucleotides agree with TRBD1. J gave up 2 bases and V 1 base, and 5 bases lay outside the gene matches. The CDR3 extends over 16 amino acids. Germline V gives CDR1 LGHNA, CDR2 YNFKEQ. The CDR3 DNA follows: TGTGCCAGCAGCCAAGGACAGGGATACGGCAATCAGCCCCAGCATTTT. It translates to CASSQGQGYGNQPQHF.

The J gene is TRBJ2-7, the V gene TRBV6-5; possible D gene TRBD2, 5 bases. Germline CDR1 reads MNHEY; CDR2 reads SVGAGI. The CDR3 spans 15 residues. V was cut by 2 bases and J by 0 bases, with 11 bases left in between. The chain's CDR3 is CASSYTGRLSYEQYF. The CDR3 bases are TGTGCCAGCAGTTACACGGGGAGACTCTCCTACGAGCAGTACTTC.

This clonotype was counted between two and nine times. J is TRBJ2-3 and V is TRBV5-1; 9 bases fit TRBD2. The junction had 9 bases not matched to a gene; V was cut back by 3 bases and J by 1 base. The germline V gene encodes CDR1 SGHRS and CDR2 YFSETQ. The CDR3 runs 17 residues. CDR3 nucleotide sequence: TGCGCCAGCAGCTGGAGGCCTGCTAGCGGGGGCACAGATACGCAGTATTTT. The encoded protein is CASSWRPASGGTDTQYF.

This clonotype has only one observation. CDR3 loop: CASSGGTSPYYEQYF. CDR3 nucleotide sequence: TGTGCCAGCAGCGGTGGGACTAGCCCATACTACGAGCAGTACTTC. The V gene is TRBV7-2, the J gene TRBJ2-7; 9 bases align to TRBD2. Looked up from germline, CDR1 is SGHTA and CDR2 is FQGNSA. CDR3 size: 15 residues. Trimming took 5 bases from V and 3 from J; bases not matched to a gene: 8.

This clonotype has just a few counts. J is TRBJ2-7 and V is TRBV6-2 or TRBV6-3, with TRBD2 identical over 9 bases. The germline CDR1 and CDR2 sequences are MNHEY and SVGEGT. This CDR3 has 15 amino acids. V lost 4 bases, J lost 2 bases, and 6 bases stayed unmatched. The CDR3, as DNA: TGTGCCAGCAGTTTCAGCGGGGGGATCACCTACGAGCAGTACTTC. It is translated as CASSFSGGITYEQYF.